This T cell receptor (beta chain) comes out of a study of T cell responses to AZD1222 COVID-19 vaccine (dated by TCRdb to the early 2020s). Describing the broader study: A total of just over 230 trial participants underwent TCR sequencing, of whom more than 200 had received two doses of AZD1222 and about 25 had received two doses of the MenACWY control vaccine. Trial participants were enrolled by age into subgroups of 18-55, 56-69 and 70-plus years, and roughly 160, 29 and 62 TCR-sequenced participants, respectively, were included in these subgroups. The investigation overall reported the following: Conclusions about previously exposed vaccinees are limited, since just 6 or 7 AZD1222 recipients were seropositive for SARS-CoV-2 at baseline. Participants were mostly white British, with more females than males. The authors suggested clonal diversity may have been underestimated. After two AZD1222 doses, spike-specific TCR breadth and depth were significantly higher than at day 0 and than in MenACWY recipients. Reportedly, almost half of the unique spike-specific TCRs recognized epitopes lying outside the regions that are mutated in the B.1.351 and B.1.1.7 variants. The 56-69-year group was small, and its depth increase did not reach significance, likely because of low power. The whole spike protein was spanned by vaccine-associated CD4 TCRs, and dominant responses were seen in regions 160-218 and 743-854. Because no day 14 peak-response samples were available, repertoires were characterized only after the peak T cell response.

Concerning this clone: Its antigen remains undetermined. One base away there is no much larger clone; base qualities are not given.

The V end gives up 10 bases and the J end 9 bases, leaving 10 bases in the junction not matched to a gene. The CDR3, cysteine through phenylalanine, is 15 amino acids long. Only CDR3 DNA is held: 45 bases, read in frame from base 1. Taken from the germline V gene, the CDR1 and CDR2 loops are ENHRY and SYGVKD. The CDR3 regions of human TCRbeta chains were analyzed by immunosequencing. The original methods were these. Repertoire TCRs were matched against a reference library of SARS-CoV-2-specific TCRs generated with the MIRA antigen-specificity platform. Breadth was defined as the fraction of unique TCRs that were SARS-CoV-2-associated. Depth was defined as the fraction of total T cells that were SARS-CoV-2-associated. Using the MIRA data, every spike-specific TCR was mapped to the spike region that the TCR reacted to and assigned to either a CD4 or a CD8 class. Log10-transformed breadth and depth values were compared by one-way ANOVA with Sidak's multiple comparisons tests. This is the immuneACCESS table as TCRdb keeps it, with only in-frame sequences that have V and J called. A part of the clones is gone; compared with another copy, unresolved V genes explain less than half, and the rest is unexplained. For V, J and clone size, that table is used; D and trimming come from the DNA. Across this sample there are 140,000 or so clones, with around 92% seen only once. The ten largest make up 10% to 15% of the sample.

What this sample's time point label stands for: sample from adult after SARS-CoV-2 infection, after symptom onset. A couple of convalescent COVID-19 patients, sampled after symptom onset from adults with prior SARS-CoV-2 infection, were also TCR-sequenced for comparison. The V and J segments used are TRBV10-3 and TRBJ2-1, with 15 central nucleotides matching TRBD2. This receptor was taken from an adult who had recovered from COVID-19. The sample in question was peripheral blood, obtained after recovery from COVID-19. The CDR3 has the sequence CATGLAGGGVIEQFF. The nucleotide sequence is given as TGTGCCACGGGACTAGCGGGAGGTGGAGTTATTGAGCAGTTCTTC.